This T cell receptor beta chain was found in a study of identical twins. Germline V CDR1 and CDR2: SQVTM, ANQGSEA. The CDR3 spans 13 residues. V gave up 6 bases and J gave up 4 bases, with 16 bases separating them. Each CDR3 protein gets one entry after TCRdb re-called the 5' RACE reads with MiXCR. The sample holds roughly 480,000 distinct CDR3 sequences, 20% to 25% seen once. This same sample was also part of a study on T cells expressing NK-cell markers. Turning to that study: The authors derived TCR beta repertoires from sorted CD3+CD56+NKG2C+, CD3+CD56+NKG2C- and CD3+CD56-NKG2C+ T cells.

V usage is TRBV29-1 and J usage is TRBJ2-7, with D perhaps TRBD1 (8 bases). Material for sequencing was CD4+ T cells sorted from blood. The receptor was derived from a woman younger than 30 in good health. In DNA, the CDR3 is TGCAGCGTCGCCACAGGGGGGGTTTACGAGCAGTACTTC. Translating it yields CSVATGGVYEQYF.